This passage covers 16 T cell receptor beta chains from one sample sequenced in a study of cytomegalovirus exposure and HLA in healthy donors. The study ran its PCR with 60 Vbeta and 13 Jbeta primers. Using immunoSEQ multiplex PCR, the repertoire was profiled, and TCRdb retains in-frame clones only, with some absent. The table gives nearly 200,000 clones; the top ten clones make up approximately 0.74% of it. What was sequenced was PBMCs. The receptors come from a boy between 10 and 17 years old in good health and CMV-seronegative.

The chain joins TRBV6-1 to TRBJ1-4; the D gene is possibly TRBD1 (5 bases). Germline-derived CDR1 and CDR2 are MNHNS and SASEGT. This CDR3 is built from 15 residues. The germline V and J ends were trimmed by 2 bases and 7 bases, with 14 bases remaining between them. CDR3 amino acids: CASSETRGSSEKLFF. CDR3 DNA: TGTGCCAGCAGTGAAACAAGGGGCAGTTCTGAAAAACTGTTTTTT.

The CDR3 protein is CASTWGRGGPDTQYF. CDR3 sequence (DNA): TGTGCCAGCACCTGGGGGCGGGGGGGCCCCGATACGCAGTATTTT. The chain uses TRBV2 and TRBJ2-3, with 9 bases fitting TRBD2. The CDR3 is 15 residues long. Trimming removed 7 bases from V and 6 bases from J; junction bases left unmatched: 11. Germline-derived CDR1 and CDR2 are SNHLY and FYNNEI.

The chain couples TRBV14 to TRBJ1-3; the match to TRBD1 covers 8 bases. CDR1 is SGHDN, CDR2 FVKESK, per germline. Trimming took 5 bases from V and 3 from J; bases not matched to a gene: 3. The CDR3 runs 14 residues. The CDR3 region has the DNA TGTGCCAGCAGCTCAGGGGGCGGTGGAAACACCATATATTTT. This codes for CASSSGGGGNTIYF.

The genes are TRBV9 and TRBJ2-2; 13 positions match TRBD2. After removal of 3 bases from V and 7 bases from J, the junction contained 6 bases not matched to a gene. The CDR3 length is 16 residues. The germline CDR1 and CDR2 sequences are SGDLS and YYNGEE. The CDR3 DNA follows: TGTGCCAGCAGCGCCAGACTAGCGGGGGGAGTCGGGGAGCTGTTTTTT. As protein: CASSARLAGGVGELFF.

The rearrangement links TRBV5-5 to TRBJ1-1, with D perhaps matching TRBD1 (5 bases). The V and J ends lost 1 base and 4 bases respectively, with 11 bases between them. CDR1 and CDR2 (germline): SGHKS, YYEKEE (reference sequence). This CDR3 contains 14 residues. CDR3 sequence: CASSLRGRATEAFF. DNA for the CDR3: TGTGCCAGCAGCTTGAGGGGCAGGGCCACTGAAGCTTTCTTT.

DNA of the CDR3: TGCGCCAGCAGCTTGGTGGGGGCGGTAGCTGGAAACACCATATATTTT. Residues: CASSLVGAVAGNTIYF. V is TRBV5-1 and J is TRBJ1-3, with D tentatively TRBD1 (6 bases). The CDR3 is 16 residues long. CDR1 and CDR2 (germline): SGHRS, YFSETQ. V was trimmed by 0 bases and J by 2 bases, leaving 12 bases between them. Filled out from reference TRBV5-1 and TRBJ1-3, the complete variable domain reads KAGVTQTPRYLIKTRGQQVTLSCSPISGHRSVSWYQQTPGQGLQFLFEYFSETQRNKGNFPGRFSGRQFSNSRSEMNVSTLELGDSALYLCASSLVGAVAGNTIYFGEGSWLTVV.

This chain connects TRBV5-1 to TRBJ2-1; 10 bases are shared with TRBD1. The germline gives CDR1 SGHRS, CDR2 YFSETQ. V lost 4 bases to trimming and J lost 3 bases; unmatched junction nucleotides: 7. The CDR3 extends over 16 amino acids. The CDR3 coding sequence is TGCGCCAGCAGCCCCCCGGGGGACAGGGGCTACAATGAGCAGTTCTTC. Translation gives CASSPPGDRGYNEQFF.

The chain is built from TRBV9 and TRBJ2-1, with D maybe TRBD2 (5 bases). The CDR3 is 13 amino acids. V was shortened by 1 base and J by 6 bases, with 8 bases between the two germline ends. CDR1 SGDLS and CDR2 YYNGEE come from the germline V gene. The CDR3 reads CASSVSRGNEQFF. The CDR3 bases are TGTGCCAGCAGCGTAAGTCGGGGCAATGAGCAGTTCTTC.

The chain uses TRBV7-9 and TRBJ2-7, with TRBD1 identical over 11 bases. The CDR3 length is 14 residues. V dropped 6 bases and J dropped 5; count of bases not matched to a gene: 6. Germline V gene lookup returns CDR1 SEHNR and CDR2 FQNEAQ (reference sequence). CDR3 nucleotides: TGTGCCAGCAGTTCCCGGACAGGGGGCGACGAGCAGTACTTC. Its translation: CASSSRTGGDEQYF.

This rearrangement joins TRBV19 to TRBJ1-1; 7 positions agree with TRBD1. V was pared by 6 bases and J by 6 bases, with 1 base of the junction left unmatched. The CDR3 spans 11 residues. Germline values: CDR1 LNHDA, CDR2 SQIVND (reference sequence). CDR3 in amino acids: CASSQGAEAFF. CDR3 coding DNA: TGTGCCAGTAGCCAGGGGGCTGAAGCTTTCTTT.

This chain joins TRBV4-1 and TRBJ1-1; D remains ambiguous. The CDR3 runs 13 residues. The V end lost 0 bases, the J end lost 7 bases, and 9 bases lay between the germline ends. From germline, CDR1 is MGHRA and CDR2 YSYEKL. The CDR3, as DNA: TGCGCCAGCAGCCAAGATCTGGCAGATGAAGCTTTCTTT. Protein: CASSQDLADEAFF.

The rearrangement joins TRBV30 to TRBJ1-2; D remains unclear. Germline values: CDR1 GTSNPN, CDR2 SVGIG (reference sequence). Trimming stripped 2 bases from V and 2 bases from J, with 15 bases between. CDR3 size: 15 residues. The CDR3 region is CAWSWALIRNYGYTF. Written as DNA, the CDR3 is TGTGCCTGGAGTTGGGCTCTTATCAGGAACTATGGCTACACCTTC.

V gene TRBV5-1 combines with J gene TRBJ1-4; no clear D. Germline CDR1 reads SGHRS; CDR2 reads YFSETQ. The V end lost 0 bases, the J end lost 7 bases, and 16 bases lay between the germline ends. This CDR3 has 16 amino acids. As DNA, the CDR3 is TGCGCCAGCAGCTTGGGACCCAACACCGGCGGTGAAAAACTGTTTTTT. Amino acid sequence: CASSLGPNTGGEKLFF.

V and J are TRBV11-2 and TRBJ1-2; D remains unclear. CDR1 and CDR2 from the germline V gene are SGHAT and FQNNGV. This CDR3 spans 16 amino acids. V shed 2 bases and J shed 5 bases, with 18 bases lying between them. The CDR3 bases are TGTGCCAGCAGCTTAAGTCGCAATCTCCCGGTTTATGGCTACACCTTC. Translation gives CASSLSRNLPVYGYTF.

The chain combines TRBV30 with TRBJ1-6, with 9 bases identical to TRBD1. This CDR3 spans 18 amino acids. From germline, CDR1 is GTSNPN and CDR2 SVGIG (reference sequence). J was trimmed by 1 base and V by 3 bases; bases with no gene match: 10. This chain's CDR3 is CAWSPIGTGLSYNSPLHF. CDR3 DNA sequence: TGTGCCTGGAGCCCGATAGGGACAGGGCTTTCCTATAATTCACCCCTCCACTTT.

The chain is built from TRBV20-1 and TRBJ2-7; D remains ambiguous. The germline CDR1 and CDR2 sequences are DFQATT and SNEGSKA (reference sequence). The length of the CDR3 is 11 residues. V was clipped by 5 bases and J by 0 bases, with 5 bases between them. CDR3 loop: CSAGSSYEQYF. CDR3 DNA sequence: TGCAGTGCTGGTAGCTCCTACGAGCAGTACTTC.